This T cell receptor (beta chain) was sequenced in a study of CXCR3-negative and CXCR3-positive naive CD8 T cells. Preparation of TRB cDNA libraries relied on 5' RACE carrying UMI labels. TCRdb reprocessed the 5' RACE reads, with one entry per CDR3 protein and no DNA. The sample includes fewer than 80,000 distinct CDR3 sequences. The clonotype was recovered from a human donor in good health. Some clones in this sample may be carry-over from other donors' samples. Sequences were obtained from naive CXCR3- CD8+ T cells from blood. Subset denoted: CD45RO-CCR7+CD27+CD95- naive CD8+ T cells lacking CXCR3 (TNR3-).

The CDR3 region is CASSQGLAGGELFF. This chain links TRBV4-1 with TRBJ2-2; the TCRdb D gene call, TRBD2, has no DNA to confirm it. The CDR3 is 14 amino acids. Germline-derived CDR1 and CDR2 are MGHRA and YSYEKL.